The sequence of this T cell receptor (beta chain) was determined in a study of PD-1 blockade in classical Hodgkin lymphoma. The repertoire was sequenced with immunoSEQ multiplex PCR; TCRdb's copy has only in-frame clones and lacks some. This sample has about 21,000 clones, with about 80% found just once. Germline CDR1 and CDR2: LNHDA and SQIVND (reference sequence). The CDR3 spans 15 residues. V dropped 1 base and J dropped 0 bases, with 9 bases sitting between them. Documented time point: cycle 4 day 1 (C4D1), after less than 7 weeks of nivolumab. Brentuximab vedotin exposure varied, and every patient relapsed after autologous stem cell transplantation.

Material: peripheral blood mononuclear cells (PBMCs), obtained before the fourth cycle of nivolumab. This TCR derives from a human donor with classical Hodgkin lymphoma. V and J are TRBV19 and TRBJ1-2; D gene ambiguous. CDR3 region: CASSIVEFSNYGYTF. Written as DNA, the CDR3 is TGTGCCAGTAGTATAGTGGAGTTTTCTAACTATGGCTACACCTTC.